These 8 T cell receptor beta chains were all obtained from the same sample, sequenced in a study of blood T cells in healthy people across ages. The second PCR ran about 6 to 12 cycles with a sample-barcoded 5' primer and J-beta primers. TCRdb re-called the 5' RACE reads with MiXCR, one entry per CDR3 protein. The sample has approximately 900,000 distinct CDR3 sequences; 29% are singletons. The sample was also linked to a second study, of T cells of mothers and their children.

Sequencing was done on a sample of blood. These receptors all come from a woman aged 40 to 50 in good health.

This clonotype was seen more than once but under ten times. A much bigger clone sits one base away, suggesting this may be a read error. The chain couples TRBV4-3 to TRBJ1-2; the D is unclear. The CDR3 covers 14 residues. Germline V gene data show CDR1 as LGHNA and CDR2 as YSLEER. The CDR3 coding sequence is TGCGCCGGCAGCCAAGATATAGCAAACTATGGCTACACCTTC. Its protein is CAGSQDIANYGYTF.

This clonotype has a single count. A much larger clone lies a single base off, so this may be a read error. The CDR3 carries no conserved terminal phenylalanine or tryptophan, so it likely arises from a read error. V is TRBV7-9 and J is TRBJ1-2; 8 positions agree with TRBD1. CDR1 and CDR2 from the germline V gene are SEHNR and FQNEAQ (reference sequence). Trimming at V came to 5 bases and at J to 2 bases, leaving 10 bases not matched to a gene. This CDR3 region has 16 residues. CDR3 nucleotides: TGTGCCAGCAGCCGGACAGGGACAGAGGCCAACTATGGCTACACCTGC. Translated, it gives CASSRTGTEANYGYTC.

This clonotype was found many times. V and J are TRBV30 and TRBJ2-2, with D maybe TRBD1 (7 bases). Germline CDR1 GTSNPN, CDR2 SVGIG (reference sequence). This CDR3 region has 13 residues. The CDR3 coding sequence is TGTGGTTTAGGCAGGGGGACTCTCGGGGAGCTGTTTTTT. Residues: CGLGRGTLGELFF.

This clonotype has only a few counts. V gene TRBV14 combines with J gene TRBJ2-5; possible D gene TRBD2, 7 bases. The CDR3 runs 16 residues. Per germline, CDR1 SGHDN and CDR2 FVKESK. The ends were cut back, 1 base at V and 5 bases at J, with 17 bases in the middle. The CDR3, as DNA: TGTGCCAGCAGCCAAGCTCGGGGGGCGCCGCACGAGACCCAGTACTTC. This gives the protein CASSQARGAPHETQYF.

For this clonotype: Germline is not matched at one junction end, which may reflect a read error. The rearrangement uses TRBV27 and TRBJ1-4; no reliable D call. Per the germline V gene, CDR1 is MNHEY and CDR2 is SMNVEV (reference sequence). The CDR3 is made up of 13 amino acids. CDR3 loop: CASGPFQSEKRFF. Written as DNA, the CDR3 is TGTGCCAGCGGACCCTTTCAGAGTGAAAAACGGTTTTTT.

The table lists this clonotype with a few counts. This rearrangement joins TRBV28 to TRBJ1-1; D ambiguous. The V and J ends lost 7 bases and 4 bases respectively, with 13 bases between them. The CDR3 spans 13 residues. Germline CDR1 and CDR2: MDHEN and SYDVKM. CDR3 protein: CASNPAGGTEAFF. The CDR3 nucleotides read TGTGCCAGCAACCCGGCCGGAGGCACTGAAGCTTTCTTT.

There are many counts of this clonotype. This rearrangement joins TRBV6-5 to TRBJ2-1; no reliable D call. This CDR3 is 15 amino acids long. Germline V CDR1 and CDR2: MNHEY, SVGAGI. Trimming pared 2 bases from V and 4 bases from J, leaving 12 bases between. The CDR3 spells CASSYSSPVYNEQFF. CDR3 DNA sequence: TGTGCCAGCAGTTACAGCAGTCCCGTATACAATGAGCAGTTCTTC.

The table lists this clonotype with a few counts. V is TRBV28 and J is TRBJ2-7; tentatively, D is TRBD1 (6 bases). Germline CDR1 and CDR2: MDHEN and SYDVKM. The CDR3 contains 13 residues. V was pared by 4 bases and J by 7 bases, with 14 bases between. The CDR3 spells CASSSMDRREQYF. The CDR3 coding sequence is TGTGCCAGCAGTTCCATGGACAGAAGGGAGCAGTACTTC.